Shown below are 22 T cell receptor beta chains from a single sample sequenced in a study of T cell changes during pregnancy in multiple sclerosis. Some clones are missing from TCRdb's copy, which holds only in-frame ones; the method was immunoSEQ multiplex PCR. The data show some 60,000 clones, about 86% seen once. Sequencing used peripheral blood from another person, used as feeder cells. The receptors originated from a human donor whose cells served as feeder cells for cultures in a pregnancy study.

DNA for the CDR3: TGCGCCAGCAGCCCACAGGGTTCGCGGGATTTAGGGAACACCGGGGAGCTGTTTTTT. This gives the protein CASSPQGSRDLGNTGELFF. The chain is built from TRBV4-1 and TRBJ2-2, with D perhaps TRBD1 or TRBD2 (6 bases each). Germline V gene data show CDR1 as MGHRA and CDR2 as YSYEKL. The V end was cut by 4 bases, the J end by 1 base, with 22 bases between. The CDR3 loop spans 19 amino acids.

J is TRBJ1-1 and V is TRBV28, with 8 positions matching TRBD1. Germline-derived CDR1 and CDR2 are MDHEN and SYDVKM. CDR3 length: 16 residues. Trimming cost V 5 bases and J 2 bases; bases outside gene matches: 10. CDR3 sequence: CASSRDRGTGNTEAFF. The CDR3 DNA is TGTGCCAGCAGTCGCGACAGGGGCACGGGTAACACTGAAGCTTTCTTT.

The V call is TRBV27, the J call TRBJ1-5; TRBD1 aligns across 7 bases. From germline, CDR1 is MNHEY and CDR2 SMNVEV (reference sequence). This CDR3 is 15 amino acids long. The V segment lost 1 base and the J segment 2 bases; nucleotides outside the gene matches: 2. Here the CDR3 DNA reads TGTGCCAGCAGTTTATGGGGGACAGGCAATCAGCCCCAGCATTTT. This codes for CASSLWGTGNQPQHF.

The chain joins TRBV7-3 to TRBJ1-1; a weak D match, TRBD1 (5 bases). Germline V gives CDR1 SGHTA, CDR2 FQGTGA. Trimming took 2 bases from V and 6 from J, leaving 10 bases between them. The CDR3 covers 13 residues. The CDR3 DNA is TGTGCCAGCAGCTTATCAGGGTTGGCTGAAGCTTTCTTT. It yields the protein CASSLSGLAEAFF.

The CDR3 nucleotides are TGCGCCAGCAGCGGATCCGGGACAGGGGGAGTCGAGCAGTACTTC. The encoded protein is CASSGSGTGGVEQYF. The rearrangement links TRBV5-1 to TRBJ2-7; 11 bases agree with TRBD1. This CDR3 contains 15 residues. The V gene's germline CDR1 is SGHRS and CDR2 YFSETQ. V shed 4 bases, J shed 6 bases, and the junction held 9 bases outside the gene matches.

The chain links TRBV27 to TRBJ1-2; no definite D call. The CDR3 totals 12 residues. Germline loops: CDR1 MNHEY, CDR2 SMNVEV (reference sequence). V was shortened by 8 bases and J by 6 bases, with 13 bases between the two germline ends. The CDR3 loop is CASPLLINGYTF. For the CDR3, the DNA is TGTGCCAGCCCGCTTCTCATAAATGGCTACACCTTC.

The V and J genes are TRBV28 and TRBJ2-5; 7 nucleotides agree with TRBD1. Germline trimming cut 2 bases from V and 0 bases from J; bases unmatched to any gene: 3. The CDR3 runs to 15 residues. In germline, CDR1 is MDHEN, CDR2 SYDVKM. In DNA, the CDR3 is TGTGCCAGCAGTTTAAACAGGGGCTACCAAGAGACCCAGTACTTC. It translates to CASSLNRGYQETQYF.

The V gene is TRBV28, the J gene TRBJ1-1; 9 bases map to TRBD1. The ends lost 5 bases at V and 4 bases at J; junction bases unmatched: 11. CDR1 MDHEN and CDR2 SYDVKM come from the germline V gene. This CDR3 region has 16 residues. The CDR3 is CASSAGTGIGGTEAFF. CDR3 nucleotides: TGTGCCAGCAGTGCTGGGACAGGGATAGGCGGCACTGAAGCTTTCTTT.

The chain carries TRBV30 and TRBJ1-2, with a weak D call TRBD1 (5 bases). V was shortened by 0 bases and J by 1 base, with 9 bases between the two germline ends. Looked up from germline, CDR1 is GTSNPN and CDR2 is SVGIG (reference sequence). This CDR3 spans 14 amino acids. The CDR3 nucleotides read TGTGCCTGGAGTGTATACAGGATTAACTATGGCTACACCTTC. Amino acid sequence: CAWSVYRINYGYTF.

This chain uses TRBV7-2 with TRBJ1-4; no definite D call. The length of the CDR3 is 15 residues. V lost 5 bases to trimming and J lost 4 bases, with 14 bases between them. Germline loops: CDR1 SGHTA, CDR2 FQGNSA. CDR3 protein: CASSPDPKNNEKLFF. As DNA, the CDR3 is TGTGCCAGCAGCCCCGACCCGAAGAATAATGAAAAACTGTTTTTT.

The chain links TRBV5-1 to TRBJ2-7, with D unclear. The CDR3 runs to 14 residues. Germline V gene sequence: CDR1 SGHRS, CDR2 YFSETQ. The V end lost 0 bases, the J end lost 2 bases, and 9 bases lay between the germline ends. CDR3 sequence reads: CASSLETRTYEQYF. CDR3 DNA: TGCGCCAGCAGCTTGGAAACCAGAACCTACGAGCAGTACTTC. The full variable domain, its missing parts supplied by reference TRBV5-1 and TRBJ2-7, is KAGVTQTPRYLIKTRGQQVTLSCSPISGHRSVSWYQQTPGQGLQFLFEYFSETQRNKGNFPGRFSGRQFSNSRSEMNVSTLELGDSALYLCASSLETRTYEQYFGPGTRLTVT.

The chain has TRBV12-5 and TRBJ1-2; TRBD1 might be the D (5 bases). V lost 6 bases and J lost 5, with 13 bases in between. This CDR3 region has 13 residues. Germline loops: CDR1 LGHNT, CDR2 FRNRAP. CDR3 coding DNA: TGTGCTAGTGGGGCAGGGACGACGTATGGCTACACCTTC. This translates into CASGAGTTYGYTF.

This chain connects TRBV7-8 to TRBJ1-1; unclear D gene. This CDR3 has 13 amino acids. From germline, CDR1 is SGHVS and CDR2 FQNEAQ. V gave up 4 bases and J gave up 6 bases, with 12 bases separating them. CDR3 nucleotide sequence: TGTGCCAGCAGCTGGGAGGGTAGGGCTGAAGCTTTCTTT. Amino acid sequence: CASSWEGRAEAFF.

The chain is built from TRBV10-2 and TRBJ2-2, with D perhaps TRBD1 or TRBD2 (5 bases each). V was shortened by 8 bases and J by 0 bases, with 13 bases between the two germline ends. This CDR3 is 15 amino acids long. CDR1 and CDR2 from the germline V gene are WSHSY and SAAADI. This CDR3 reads CASGGALANTGELFF. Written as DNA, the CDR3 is TGCGCCAGCGGGGGAGCACTAGCGAACACCGGGGAGCTGTTTTTT.

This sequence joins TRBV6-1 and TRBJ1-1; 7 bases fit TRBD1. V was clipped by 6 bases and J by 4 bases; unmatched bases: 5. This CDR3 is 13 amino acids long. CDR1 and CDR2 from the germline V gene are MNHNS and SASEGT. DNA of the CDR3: TGTGCCAGCAGGACAGGGCTGAGCACTGAAGCTTTCTTT. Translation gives CASRTGLSTEAFF.

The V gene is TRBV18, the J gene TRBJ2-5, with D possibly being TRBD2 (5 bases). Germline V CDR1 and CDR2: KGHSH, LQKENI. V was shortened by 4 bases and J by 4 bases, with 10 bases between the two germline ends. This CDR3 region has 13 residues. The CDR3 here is CASSLREGETQYF. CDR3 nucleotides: TGTGCCAGCTCACTACGAGAGGGAGAGACCCAGTACTTC. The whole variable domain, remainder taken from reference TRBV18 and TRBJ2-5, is NAGVMQNPRHLVRRRGQEARLRCSPMKGHSHVYWYRQLPEEGLKFMVYLQKENIIDESGMPKERFSAEFPKEGPSILRIQQVVRGDSAAYFCASSLREGETQYFGPGTRLLVL.

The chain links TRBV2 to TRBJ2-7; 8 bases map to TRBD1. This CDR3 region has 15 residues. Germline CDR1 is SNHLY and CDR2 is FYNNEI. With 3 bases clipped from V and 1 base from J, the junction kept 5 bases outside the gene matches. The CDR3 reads CASSEERTGSYEQYF. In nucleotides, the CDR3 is TGTGCCAGCAGTGAGGAAAGGACAGGGTCCTACGAGCAGTACTTC.

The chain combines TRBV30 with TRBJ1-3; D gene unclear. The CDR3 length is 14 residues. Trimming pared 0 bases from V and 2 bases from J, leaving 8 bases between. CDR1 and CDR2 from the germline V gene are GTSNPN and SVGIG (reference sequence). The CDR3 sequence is CAWSVLRAGNTIYF. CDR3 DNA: TGTGCCTGGAGTGTATTACGGGCTGGAAACACCATATATTTT.

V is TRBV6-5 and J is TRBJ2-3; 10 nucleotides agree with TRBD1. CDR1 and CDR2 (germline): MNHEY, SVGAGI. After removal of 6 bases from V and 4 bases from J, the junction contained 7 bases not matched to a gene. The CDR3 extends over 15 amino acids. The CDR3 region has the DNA TGTGCCAGCAGGGGATTGGGGACAGGGGCAGATACGCAGTATTTT. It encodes CASRGLGTGADTQYF.

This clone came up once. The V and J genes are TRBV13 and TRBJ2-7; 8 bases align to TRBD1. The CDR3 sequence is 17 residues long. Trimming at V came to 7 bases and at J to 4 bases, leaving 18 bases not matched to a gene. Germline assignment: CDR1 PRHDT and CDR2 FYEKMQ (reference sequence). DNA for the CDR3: TGTGCCAGCATTCAGGGCAGGGGGCCTTCCCCGCATTACGAGCAGTACTTC. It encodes CASIQGRGPSPHYEQYF.

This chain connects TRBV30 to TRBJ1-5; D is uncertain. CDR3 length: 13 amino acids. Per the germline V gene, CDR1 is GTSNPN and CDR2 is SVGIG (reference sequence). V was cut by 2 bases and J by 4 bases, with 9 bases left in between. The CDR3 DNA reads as TGTGCCTGGAGTTTGGGTACTAATCAGCCCCAGCATTTT. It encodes CAWSLGTNQPQHF.

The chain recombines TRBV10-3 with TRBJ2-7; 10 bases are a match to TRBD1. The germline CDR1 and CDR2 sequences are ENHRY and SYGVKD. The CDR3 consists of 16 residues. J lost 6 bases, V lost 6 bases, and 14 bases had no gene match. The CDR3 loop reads CAIRRGGTGDPPEQYF. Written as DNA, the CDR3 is TGTGCCATCAGGCGCGGGGGGACAGGGGATCCTCCCGAGCAGTACTTC.